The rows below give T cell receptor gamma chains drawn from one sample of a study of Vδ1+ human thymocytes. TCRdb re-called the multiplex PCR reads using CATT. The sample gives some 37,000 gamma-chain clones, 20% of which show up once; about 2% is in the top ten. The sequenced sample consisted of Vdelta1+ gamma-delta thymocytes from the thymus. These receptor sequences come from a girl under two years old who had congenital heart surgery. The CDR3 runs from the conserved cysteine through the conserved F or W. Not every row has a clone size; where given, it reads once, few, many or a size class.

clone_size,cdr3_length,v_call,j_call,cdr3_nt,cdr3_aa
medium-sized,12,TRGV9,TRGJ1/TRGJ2,TGTGCCTTGTGGGAGGTGCTTTATAAGAAACTCTTT,CALWEVLYKKLF
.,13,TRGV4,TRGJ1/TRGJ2,TGTGCCACCTGGGATGAACCTTCAGATAAGAAACTCTTT,CATWDEPSDKKLF
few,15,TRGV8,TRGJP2,TGTGCCACCTGGGGCCTCTATAGTAGTGATTGGATCAAGACGTTT,CATWGLYSSDWIKTF
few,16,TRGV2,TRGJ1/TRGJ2,TGTGCCACCTGGGACGGCGGGGATGGGAATTATTATAAGAAACTCTTT,CATWDGGDGNYYKKLF
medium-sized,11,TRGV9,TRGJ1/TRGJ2,TGTGCCTTGTGGGAATCTTATAAGAAACTCTTT,CALWESYKKLF
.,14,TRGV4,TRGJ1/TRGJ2,TGTGCCACCTGGGCGACCTCCAGTTATTATAAGAAACTCTTT,CATWATSSYYKKLF
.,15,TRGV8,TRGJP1,TGTGCCACCTGGGATAGAGATACCACTGGTTGGTTCAAGATATTT,CATWDRDTTGWFKIF
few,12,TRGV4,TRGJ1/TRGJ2,TGTGCCACCTGGGATCCCCTCATTGAGAAACTCTTT,CATWDPLIEKLF
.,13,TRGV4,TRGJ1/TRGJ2,TGTGCCACCTGGGATGGGCCCGACTATAAGAAACTCTTT,CATWDGPDYKKLF
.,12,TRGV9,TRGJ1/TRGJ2,TGTGCCTTGTGGGAGGGGGTACGCGAGAAACTCTTT,CALWEGVREKLF
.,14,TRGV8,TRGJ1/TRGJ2,TGTGCCACCTGGGACCTTCCGGGGGGATATAAGAAACTCTTT,CATWDLPGGYKKLF
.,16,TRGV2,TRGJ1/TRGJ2,TGTGCCACCTGGGACGAGCTCTCCCCCCTGAGGAATAAGAAACTCTTT,CATWDELSPLRNKKLF
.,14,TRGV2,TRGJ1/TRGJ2,TGTGCCACCTGGGACGGTGAGATTTATTATAAGAAACTCTTT,CATWDGEIYYKKLF
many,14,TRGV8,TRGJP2,TGTGCCACCTGGGACCTTAGTAGTGATTGGATCAAGACGTTT,CATWDLSSDWIKTF
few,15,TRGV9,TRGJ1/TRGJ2,TGTGCCTTGTGGGAGGTGTTGAGTCGGGATTATAAGAAACTCTTT,CALWEVLSRDYKKLF
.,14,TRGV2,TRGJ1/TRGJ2,TGTGCCACCTGGGACGGTCCTCCCTATTATAAGAAACTCTTT,CATWDGPPYYKKLF
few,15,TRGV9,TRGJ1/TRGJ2,TGTGCCTTGTGGGAGCCAAACTCTAGTTATTATAAGAAACTCTTT,CALWEPNSSYYKKLF
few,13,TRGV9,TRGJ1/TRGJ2,TGTGCCTTGTGGGACCCTCCTTATTATAAGAAACTCTTT,CALWDPPYYKKLF
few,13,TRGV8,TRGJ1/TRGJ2,TGTGCCACCTGGGATAGGACTCGATATAAGAAACTCTTT,CATWDRTRYKKLF
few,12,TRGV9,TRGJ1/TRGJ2,TGTGCCTTGTGGGAGATTCATCTTAAGAAACTCTTT,CALWEIHLKKLF
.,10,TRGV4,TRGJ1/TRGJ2,TGTGCCACCACCCGTTGGAGTGGGCTCTTT,CATTRWSGLF
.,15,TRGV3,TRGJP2,TGTGCCACCTGGGACAGGGTTCGGAGTGATTGGATCAAGACGTTT,CATWDRVRSDWIKTF
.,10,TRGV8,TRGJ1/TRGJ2,TGTGCCACCTGGGATAAAGGGAAACTCTTT,CATWDKGKLF
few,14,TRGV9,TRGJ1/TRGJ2,TGTGCCTTGTGGGAGGTGCAGCGTTATTATAAGAAACTCTTT,CALWEVQRYYKKLF
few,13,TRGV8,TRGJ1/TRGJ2,TGTGCCACCTGGGATAGACGAGGTTATAAGAAACTCTTT,CATWDRRGYKKLF
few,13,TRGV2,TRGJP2,TGTGCCACCTGGGACGAAAGTGATTGGATCAAGACGTTT,CATWDESDWIKTF